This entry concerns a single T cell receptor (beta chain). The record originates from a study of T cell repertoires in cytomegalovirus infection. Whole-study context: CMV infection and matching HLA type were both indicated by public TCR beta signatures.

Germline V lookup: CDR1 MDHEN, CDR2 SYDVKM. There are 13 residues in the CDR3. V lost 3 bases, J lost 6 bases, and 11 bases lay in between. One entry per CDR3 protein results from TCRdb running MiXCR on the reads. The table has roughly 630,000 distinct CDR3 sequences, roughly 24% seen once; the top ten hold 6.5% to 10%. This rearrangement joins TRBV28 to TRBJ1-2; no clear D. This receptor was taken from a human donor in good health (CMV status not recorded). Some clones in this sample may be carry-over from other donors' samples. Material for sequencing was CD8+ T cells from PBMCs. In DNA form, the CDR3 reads TGTGCCAGCAGTTTTTACTTAGGCGATGGCTACACCTTC. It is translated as CASSFYLGDGYTF.